This is a list of T cell receptor beta chains from one sample in a study of blood T cell repertoires in COVID-19. Assay: immunoSEQ multiplex PCR; the TCRdb copy retains only in-frame clones and omits some. The sample contains about 160,000 clones, roughly 86% of which appear only once. The sequenced sample consisted of peripheral blood. The receptor source for this set is a woman aged 60-75 years who had recovered from COVID-19. Both conserved end residues are part of each CDR3. Each record gives: clone size, V gene, D gene, J gene, CDR3 protein, CDR3 DNA. A D gene is named only where the DNA matches it firmly. Clone size is not always given. Where it is, it says once, few, many or a class for expanded clones.

size: .; V: TRBV5-1; D: .; J: TRBJ2-1; CDR3: CASSLDLGGPYNEQFF; DNA: TGCGCCAGCAGCTTGGACTTGGGGGGGCCTTACAATGAGCAGTTCTTC
size: .; V: TRBV4-2; D: .; J: TRBJ2-1; CDR3: CASRFFAGADEQFF; DNA: TGTGCCAGCCGATTTTTTGCGGGGGCAGATGAGCAGTTCTTC
size: .; V: TRBV4-1; D: TRBD2; J: TRBJ2-6; CDR3: CASSPQPPGGRSGANVLTF; DNA: TGCGCCAGCAGCCCCCAGCCCCCGGGGGGTCGCTCTGGGGCCAACGTCCTGACTTTC
size: .; V: TRBV10-3; D: TRBD1; J: TRBJ1-1; CDR3: CAIRDRGLRDTEAFF; DNA: TGTGCCATCAGAGACAGGGGTTTACGAGATACTGAAGCTTTCTTT
size: .; V: TRBV30; D: .; J: TRBJ1-1; CDR3: CAWSVGRGTEAFF; DNA: TGTGCCTGGAGTGTGGGGAGGGGCACTGAAGCTTTCTTT
size: .; V: TRBV5-1; D: TRBD2; J: TRBJ2-5; CDR3: CASSSTGTREETQYF; DNA: TGCGCCAGCAGCTCAACCGGGACTAGGGAAGAGACCCAGTACTTC
size: .; V: TRBV24-1; D: TRBD1; J: TRBJ2-1; CDR3: CATSNSGTGYNEQFF; DNA: TGTGCCACCAGTAATTCAGGGACAGGGTACAATGAGCAGTTCTTC
size: many; V: TRBV28; D: .; J: TRBJ2-7; CDR3: CASSFPRGPAYEQYF; DNA: TGTGCCAGCAGCTTTCCCCGAGGGCCCGCCTACGAGCAGTACTTC
size: .; V: TRBV11-2; D: TRBD1; J: TRBJ1-1; CDR3: CASSLWTGAGNTEAFF; DNA: TGTGCCAGCAGCCTATGGACAGGGGCAGGGAACACTGAAGCTTTCTTT
size: .; V: TRBV7-9; D: TRBD2; J: TRBJ2-7; CDR3: CASSQRGGPEQYF; DNA: TGTGCCAGCAGCCAGCGGGGGGGCCCCGAGCAGTACTTC
size: .; V: TRBV29-1; D: TRBD1; J: TRBJ1-4; CDR3: CSALRPGQTNEKLFF; DNA: TGCAGCGCCCTACGACCGGGACAGACTAATGAAAAACTGTTTTTT
size: .; V: TRBV3-1/TRBV3-2; D: TRBD2; J: TRBJ2-5; CDR3: CASSLLAEETQYF; DNA: TGTGCCAGCAGCCTCCTAGCGGAAGAGACCCAGTACTTC
size: .; V: TRBV18; D: .; J: TRBJ1-3; CDR3: CASSQDISGNTIYF; DNA: TGTGCCAGCTCACAGGACATCTCTGGAAACACCATATATTTT
size: .; V: TRBV28; D: TRBD1; J: TRBJ1-5; CDR3: CASTFDQGANQPQHF; DNA: TGTGCCAGCACCTTTGATCAGGGGGCAAATCAGCCCCAGCATTTT
size: .; V: TRBV5-1; D: TRBD2; J: TRBJ2-5; CDR3: CASSLELAGALGETQYF; DNA: TGCGCCAGCAGCTTGGAACTAGCGGGGGCTTTGGGGGAGACCCAGTACTTC
size: once; V: TRBV7-6; D: TRBD1; J: TRBJ2-1; CDR3: CASSLVQGAHEQFF; DNA: TGTGCCAGCAGCTTAGTCCAGGGGGCCCATGAGCAGTTCTTC
size: .; V: TRBV3-1/TRBV3-2; D: TRBD1; J: TRBJ2-3; CDR3: CASSHRGQATTRDTQYF; DNA: TGTGCCAGCAGCCACCGAGGACAGGCAACGACCAGAGATACGCAGTATTTT
size: .; V: TRBV7-8; D: TRBD1; J: TRBJ1-2; CDR3: CASSLATGVANYGYTF; DNA: TGTGCCAGCAGCTTAGCTACAGGGGTAGCTAACTATGGCTACACCTTC
size: .; V: TRBV6-5; D: .; J: TRBJ1-1; CDR3: CASHTGDMNTEAFF; DNA: TGTGCCAGCCATACAGGAGATATGAACACTGAAGCTTTCTTT
size: .; V: TRBV5-4; D: TRBD1; J: TRBJ2-3; CDR3: CASSNSQGAADTQYF; DNA: TGTGCCAGCAGCAACTCGCAGGGGGCCGCAGATACGCAGTATTTT
size: .; V: TRBV5-4; D: .; J: TRBJ2-7; CDR3: CASSFRGGPYEQYF; DNA: TGTGCCAGCAGCTTCAGGGGTGGCCCCTACGAGCAGTACTTC
size: .; V: TRBV30; D: .; J: TRBJ2-7; CDR3: CAWMPGHSYEQYF; DNA: TGTGCCTGGATGCCGGGACACTCCTACGAGCAGTACTTC
size: .; V: TRBV9; D: .; J: TRBJ1-2; CDR3: CASSVDTGLGYTF; DNA: TGTGCCAGCAGCGTAGATACAGGGCTTGGCTACACCTTC
size: .; V: TRBV2; D: TRBD1; J: TRBJ1-5; CDR3: CASRKQGDSNQPQHF; DNA: TGTGCCAGCAGAAAACAGGGGGATAGCAATCAGCCCCAGCATTTT
size: .; V: TRBV7-3; D: TRBD2; J: TRBJ2-3; CDR3: CASSPGGVHTQYF; DNA: TGTGCCAGCAGCCCCGGGGGGGTTCATACGCAGTATTTT
size: .; V: TRBV4-1; D: .; J: TRBJ2-1; CDR3: CASSNMATGREQFF; DNA: TGCGCCAGCAGCAACATGGCCACAGGGCGGGAGCAGTTCTTC
size: .; V: TRBV5-1; D: TRBD1; J: TRBJ2-7; CDR3: CASSPGIRTGDEQYF; DNA: TGCGCCAGCAGCCCGGGTATAAGGACAGGGGACGAGCAGTACTTC
size: .; V: TRBV3-1/TRBV3-2; D: TRBD2; J: TRBJ2-2; CDR3: CASSQSRPSGGANTGELFF; DNA: TGTGCCAGCAGCCAAAGTCGTCCTAGCGGGGGTGCGAACACCGGGGAGCTGTTTTTT
size: .; V: TRBV6-5; D: .; J: TRBJ2-5; CDR3: CASRRDLGPETQYF; DNA: TGTGCCAGCAGGCGGGACTTAGGTCCAGAGACCCAGTACTTC
size: .; V: TRBV10-2; D: .; J: TRBJ2-7; CDR3: CASRELSGEQYF; DNA: TGCGCCAGCAGGGAATTATCCGGGGAGCAGTACTTC
size: .; V: TRBV19; D: .; J: TRBJ2-1; CDR3: CASSLHGGPLYNEQFF; DNA: TGTGCCAGTAGCCTACACGGAGGGCCACTCTACAATGAGCAGTTCTTC
size: .; V: TRBV7-2; D: .; J: TRBJ2-7; CDR3: CASSLGLDITYEQYF; DNA: TGTGCCAGCAGCCTGGGACTCGACATAACCTACGAGCAGTACTTC
size: few; V: TRBV30; D: .; J: TRBJ1-1; CDR3: CAWSNFWANTEAFF; DNA: TGTGCCTGGAGCAACTTTTGGGCGAACACTGAAGCTTTCTTT
size: .; V: TRBV2; D: TRBD1; J: TRBJ2-7; CDR3: CASMEAGGGYEQYF; DNA: TGTGCCAGCATGGAGGCAGGGGGCGGCTACGAGCAGTACTTC
size: .; V: TRBV27; D: .; J: TRBJ1-1; CDR3: CASSFDRRNTEAFF; DNA: TGTGCCAGCAGTTTCGACAGACGGAACACTGAAGCTTTCTTT
size: .; V: TRBV27; D: .; J: TRBJ2-7; CDR3: CASSSIGGLSYEQYF; DNA: TGTGCCAGCAGTTCCATCGGGGGGCTATCCTACGAGCAGTACTTC
size: .; V: TRBV10-3; D: .; J: TRBJ1-1; CDR3: CAISASGVNTEAFF; DNA: TGTGCCATCAGTGCCTCGGGGGTGAACACTGAAGCTTTCTTT
size: once; V: TRBV18; D: .; J: TRBJ2-5; CDR3: CASSPQGTAMETQYF; DNA: TGTGCCAGCTCACCTCAGGGAACAGCAATGGAGACCCAGTACTTC
size: .; V: TRBV7-6; D: TRBD2; J: TRBJ2-1; CDR3: CASSLSLALAGGNNEQFF; DNA: TGTGCCAGCAGCTTATCACTAGCTCTAGCGGGGGGGAACAATGAGCAGTTCTTC
size: .; V: TRBV5-1; D: TRBD2; J: TRBJ2-5; CDR3: CASSWTSGPQETQYF; DNA: TGCGCCAGCAGCTGGACTAGCGGGCCTCAAGAGACCCAGTACTTC
size: .; V: TRBV6-2/TRBV6-3; D: TRBD2; J: TRBJ2-5; CDR3: CASSYSLAGHQETQYF; DNA: TGTGCCAGCAGTTACTCACTAGCGGGGCACCAAGAGACCCAGTACTTC
size: .; V: TRBV11-2; D: TRBD2; J: TRBJ2-1; CDR3: CASSFIAGGTYNEQFF; DNA: TGTGCCAGCAGCTTTATAGCGGGGGGGACCTACAATGAGCAGTTCTTC
size: .; V: TRBV7-9; D: TRBD1; J: TRBJ1-4; CDR3: CASSPPGGQGREKLFF; DNA: TGTGCCAGCAGCCCACCTGGGGGACAGGGCCGTGAAAAACTGTTTTTT
size: .; V: TRBV2; D: .; J: TRBJ2-1; CDR3: CATQGRPIYNEQFF; DNA: TGTGCCACCCAAGGCAGGCCCATATACAATGAGCAGTTCTTC
size: .; V: TRBV4-1; D: TRBD1; J: TRBJ1-6; CDR3: CASSQDLGQGAGTLHF; DNA: TGCGCCAGCAGCCAAGATCTAGGCCAGGGGGCAGGAACCCTCCACTTT
size: .; V: TRBV28; D: TRBD1; J: TRBJ1-2; CDR3: CASSGTGSSYGYTF; DNA: TGTGCCAGCAGCGGGACAGGGAGCAGCTATGGCTACACCTTC
size: .; V: TRBV15; D: .; J: TRBJ2-3; CDR3: CATQKGGTDTQYF; DNA: TGTGCCACTCAGAAGGGGGGCACAGATACGCAGTATTTT
size: .; V: TRBV5-1; D: TRBD1; J: TRBJ2-6; CDR3: CASSLLGQGTSGANVLTF; DNA: TGCGCCAGCAGCTTGTTGGGACAGGGAACGTCTGGGGCCAACGTCCTGACTTTC
size: .; V: TRBV6-5; D: TRBD1; J: TRBJ1-1; CDR3: CASSYAGQTNTEAFF; DNA: TGTGCCAGCAGTTATGCGGGACAGACGAACACTGAAGCTTTCTTT
size: few; V: TRBV7-9; D: TRBD1; J: TRBJ1-6; CDR3: CASSLAAGGFSPLHF; DNA: TGTGCCAGCAGCTTAGCAGCAGGGGGCTTTTCACCCCTCCACTTT
size: once; V: TRBV5-4; D: .; J: TRBJ2-7; CDR3: CASSLYPGDTEQYF; DNA: TGTGCCAGCAGCTTGTACCCAGGTGATACAGAGCAGTACTTC
size: .; V: TRBV5-6; D: .; J: TRBJ2-6; CDR3: CASSLGGHGANVLTF; DNA: TGTGCCAGCAGCTTGGGGGGGCATGGGGCCAACGTCCTGACTTTC